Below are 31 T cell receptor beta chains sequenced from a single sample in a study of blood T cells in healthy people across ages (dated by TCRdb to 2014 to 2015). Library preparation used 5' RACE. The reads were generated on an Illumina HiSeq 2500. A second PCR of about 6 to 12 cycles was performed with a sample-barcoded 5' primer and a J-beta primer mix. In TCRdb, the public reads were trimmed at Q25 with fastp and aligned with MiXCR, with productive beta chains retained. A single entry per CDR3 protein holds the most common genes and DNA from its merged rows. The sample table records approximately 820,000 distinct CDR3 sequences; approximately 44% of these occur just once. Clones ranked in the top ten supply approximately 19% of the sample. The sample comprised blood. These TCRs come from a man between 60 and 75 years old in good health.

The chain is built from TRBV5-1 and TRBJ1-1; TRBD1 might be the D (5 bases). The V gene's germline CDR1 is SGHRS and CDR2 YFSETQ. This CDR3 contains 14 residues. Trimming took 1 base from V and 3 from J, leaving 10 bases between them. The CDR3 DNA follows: TGCGCCAGCAGCTTGTATCCGGGGGACACTGAAGCTTTCTTT. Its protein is CASSLYPGDTEAFF.

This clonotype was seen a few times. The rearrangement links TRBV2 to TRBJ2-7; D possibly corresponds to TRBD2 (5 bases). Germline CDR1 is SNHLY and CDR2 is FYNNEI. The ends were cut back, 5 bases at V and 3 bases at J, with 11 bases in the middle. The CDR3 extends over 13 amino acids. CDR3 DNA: TGTGCCAGCAGTTCCGGCGAGGGCTACGAGCAGTACTTC. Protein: CASSSGEGYEQYF.

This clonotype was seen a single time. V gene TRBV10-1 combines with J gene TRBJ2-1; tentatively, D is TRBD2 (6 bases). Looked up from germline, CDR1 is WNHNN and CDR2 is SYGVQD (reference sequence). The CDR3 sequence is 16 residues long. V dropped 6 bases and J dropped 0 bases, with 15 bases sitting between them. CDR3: CASSEYREPSYNEQFF. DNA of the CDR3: TGCGCCAGCAGCGAATACCGGGAGCCCTCCTACAATGAGCAGTTCTTC.

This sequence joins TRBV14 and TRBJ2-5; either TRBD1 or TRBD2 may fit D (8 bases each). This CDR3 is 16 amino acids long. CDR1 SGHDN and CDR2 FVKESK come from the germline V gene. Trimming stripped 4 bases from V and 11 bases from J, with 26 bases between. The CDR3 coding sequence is TGTGCCAGCAGCCCCACCCTGGGACAGGCCGGGAGGGAGCAGTACTTC. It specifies CASSPTLGQAGREQYF.

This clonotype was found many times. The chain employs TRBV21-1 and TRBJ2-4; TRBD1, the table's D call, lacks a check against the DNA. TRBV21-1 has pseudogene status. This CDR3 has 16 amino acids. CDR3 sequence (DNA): TGTGCCAGCAGCATGAGACAGGACCTGGCCAAAAACATTCAGTACTTC. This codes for CASSMRQDLAKNIQYF.

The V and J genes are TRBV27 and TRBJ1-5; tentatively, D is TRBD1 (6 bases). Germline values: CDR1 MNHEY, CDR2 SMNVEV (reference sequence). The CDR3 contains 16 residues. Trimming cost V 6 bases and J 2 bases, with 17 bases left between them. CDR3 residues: CASSSQGAGGNQPQHF. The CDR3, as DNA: TGTGCCAGCAGCTCACAGGGAGCGGGGGGCAATCAGCCCCAGCATTTT.

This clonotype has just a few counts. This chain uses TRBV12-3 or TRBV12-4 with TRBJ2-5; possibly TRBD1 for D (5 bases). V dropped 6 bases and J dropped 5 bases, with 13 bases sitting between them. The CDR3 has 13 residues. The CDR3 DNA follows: TGTGCCAGCAGCCAGGGAATGGGGGAGACCCAGTACTTC. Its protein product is CASSQGMGETQYF.

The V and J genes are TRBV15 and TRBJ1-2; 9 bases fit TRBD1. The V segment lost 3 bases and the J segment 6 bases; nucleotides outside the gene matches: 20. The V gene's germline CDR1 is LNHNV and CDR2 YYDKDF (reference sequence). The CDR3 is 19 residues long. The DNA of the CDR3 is TGTGCCACCAGCAGGGCCATTCCCGACCCAGGGACAGGGAGCCATGGCTACACCTTC. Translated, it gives CATSRAIPDPGTGSHGYTF.

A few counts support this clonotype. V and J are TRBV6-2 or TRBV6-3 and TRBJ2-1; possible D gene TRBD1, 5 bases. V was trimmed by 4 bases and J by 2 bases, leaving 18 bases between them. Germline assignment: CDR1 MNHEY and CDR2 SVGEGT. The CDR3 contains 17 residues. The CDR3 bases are TGTGCCAGCAGTTTCCCCGGTGTGGGGCCGGCCTACAATGAGCAGTTCTTC. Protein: CASSFPGVGPAYNEQFF.

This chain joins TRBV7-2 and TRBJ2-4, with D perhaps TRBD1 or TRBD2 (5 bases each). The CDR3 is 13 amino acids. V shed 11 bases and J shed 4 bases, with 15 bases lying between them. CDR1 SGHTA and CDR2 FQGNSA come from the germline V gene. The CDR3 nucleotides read TGTGCCTGCACCGGGACGGATAAAAACATTCAGTACTTC. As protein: CACTGTDKNIQYF.

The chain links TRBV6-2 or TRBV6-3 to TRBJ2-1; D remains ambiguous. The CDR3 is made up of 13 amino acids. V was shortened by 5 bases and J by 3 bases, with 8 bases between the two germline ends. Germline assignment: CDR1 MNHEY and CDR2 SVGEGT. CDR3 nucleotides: TGTGCCAGCAGTGACGACAACTACAATGAGCAGTTCTTC. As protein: CASSDDNYNEQFF.

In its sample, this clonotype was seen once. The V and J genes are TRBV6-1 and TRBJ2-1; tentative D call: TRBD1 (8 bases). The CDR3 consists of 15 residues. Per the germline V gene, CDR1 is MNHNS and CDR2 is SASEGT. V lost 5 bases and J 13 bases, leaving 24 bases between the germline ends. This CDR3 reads CASSFTRTGRETQFF. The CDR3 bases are TGTGCCAGCAGTTTCACCCGGACAGGGAGGGAGACCCAGTTCTTC.

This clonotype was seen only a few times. DNA of the CDR3: TGCAGCGTTGTATGCAGCTACGAGCAGTACTTC. The encoded protein is CSVVCSYEQYF. The rearrangement links TRBV29-1 to TRBJ2-7; D is undetermined. Per germline, CDR1 SQVTM and CDR2 ANQGSEA. Trimming cost V 4 bases and J 3 bases, with 7 bases left between them. This CDR3 region has 11 residues.

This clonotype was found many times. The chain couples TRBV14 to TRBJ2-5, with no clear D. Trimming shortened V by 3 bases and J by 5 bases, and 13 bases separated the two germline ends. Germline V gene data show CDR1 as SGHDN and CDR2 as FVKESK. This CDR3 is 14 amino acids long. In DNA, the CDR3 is TGTGCCAGCAGCCATCCCGGACGGGTGGAGACCCAGTACTTC. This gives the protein CASSHPGRVETQYF.

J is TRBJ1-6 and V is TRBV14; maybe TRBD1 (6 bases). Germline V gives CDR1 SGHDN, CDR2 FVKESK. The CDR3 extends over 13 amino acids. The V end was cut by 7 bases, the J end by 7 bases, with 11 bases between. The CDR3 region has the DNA TGTGCCAGCAAGGGACAAGGAAATTCACCCCTCCACTTT. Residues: CASKGQGNSPLHF.

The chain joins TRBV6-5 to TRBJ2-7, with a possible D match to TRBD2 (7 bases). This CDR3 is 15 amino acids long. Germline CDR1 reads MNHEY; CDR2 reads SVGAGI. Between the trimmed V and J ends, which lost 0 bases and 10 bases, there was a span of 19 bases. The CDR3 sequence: CASSYSIDLGGAQYF. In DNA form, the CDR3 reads TGTGCCAGCAGTTACTCGATCGACCTGGGGGGGGCCCAGTACTTC.

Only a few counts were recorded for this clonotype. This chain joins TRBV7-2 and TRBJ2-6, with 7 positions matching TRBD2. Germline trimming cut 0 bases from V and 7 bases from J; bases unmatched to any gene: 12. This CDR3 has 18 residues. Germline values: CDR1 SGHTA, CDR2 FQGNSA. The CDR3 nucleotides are TGTGCCAGCAGCTTAGCGAACCCAAGGGAGGGTGGTGCCAACGTCCTGACTTTC. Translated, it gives CASSLANPREGGANVLTF.

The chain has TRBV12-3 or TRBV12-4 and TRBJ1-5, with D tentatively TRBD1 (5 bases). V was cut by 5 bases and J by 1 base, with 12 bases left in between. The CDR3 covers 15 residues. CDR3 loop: CASSPFGGSNQPQHF. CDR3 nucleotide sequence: TGTGCCAGCAGTCCATTCGGGGGGAGCAATCAGCCCCAGCATTTT.

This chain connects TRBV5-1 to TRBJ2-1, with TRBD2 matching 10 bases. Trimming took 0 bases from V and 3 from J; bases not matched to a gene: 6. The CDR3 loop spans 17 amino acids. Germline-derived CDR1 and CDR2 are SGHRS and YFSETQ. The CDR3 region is CASSLAVAGGFYNEQFF. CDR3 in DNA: TGCGCCAGCAGCTTGGCCGTAGCGGGGGGCTTCTACAATGAGCAGTTCTTC. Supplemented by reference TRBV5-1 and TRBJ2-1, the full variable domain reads KAGVTQTPRYLIKTRGQQVTLSCSPISGHRSVSWYQQTPGQGLQFLFEYFSETQRNKGNFPGRFSGRQFSNSRSEMNVSTLELGDSALYLCASSLAVAGGFYNEQFFGPGTRLTVL.

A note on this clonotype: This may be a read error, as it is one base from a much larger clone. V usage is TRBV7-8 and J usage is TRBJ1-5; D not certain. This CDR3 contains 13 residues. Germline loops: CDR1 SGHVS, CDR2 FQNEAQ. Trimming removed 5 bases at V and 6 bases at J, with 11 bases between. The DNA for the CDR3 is TGTGCCAGCAGCGCCGGGAACAGTCAGCCCCAGCATTTT. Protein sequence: CASSAGNSQPQHF.

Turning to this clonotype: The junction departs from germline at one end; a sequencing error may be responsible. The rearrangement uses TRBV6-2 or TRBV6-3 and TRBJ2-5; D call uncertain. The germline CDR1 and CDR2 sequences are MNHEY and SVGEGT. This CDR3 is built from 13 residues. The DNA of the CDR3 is TGTGCCAGCAGACTCCTTTGGCAAGAGGCCCAGTACTTC. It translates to CASRLLWQEAQYF.

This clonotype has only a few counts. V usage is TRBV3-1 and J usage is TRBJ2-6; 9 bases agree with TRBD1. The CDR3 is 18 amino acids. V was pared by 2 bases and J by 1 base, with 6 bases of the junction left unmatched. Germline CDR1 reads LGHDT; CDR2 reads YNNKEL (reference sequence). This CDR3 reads CASSQPGQGLSGANVLTF. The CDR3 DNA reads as TGTGCCAGCAGCCAACCGGGACAGGGACTATCTGGGGCCAACGTCCTGACTTTC. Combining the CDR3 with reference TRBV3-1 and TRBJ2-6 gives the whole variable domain DTAVSQTPKYLVTQMGNDKSIKCEQNLGHDTMYWYKQDSKKFLKIMFSYNNKELIINETVPNRFSPKSPDKAHLNLHINSLELGDSAVYFCASSQPGQGLSGANVLTFGAGSRLTVL.

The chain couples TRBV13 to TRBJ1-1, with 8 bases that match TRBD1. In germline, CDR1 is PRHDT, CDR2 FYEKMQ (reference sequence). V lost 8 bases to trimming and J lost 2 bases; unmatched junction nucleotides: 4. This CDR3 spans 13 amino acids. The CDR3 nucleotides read TGTGCCAGCGGGGACAGGCGCAACACTGAAGCTTTCTTT. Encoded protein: CASGDRRNTEAFF.

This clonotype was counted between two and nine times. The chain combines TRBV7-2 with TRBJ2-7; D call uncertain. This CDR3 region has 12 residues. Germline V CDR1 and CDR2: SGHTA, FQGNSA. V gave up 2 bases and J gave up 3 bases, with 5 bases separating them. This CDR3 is CASSLNFYEQYF. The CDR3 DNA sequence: TGTGCCAGCAGCTTAAATTTCTACGAGCAGTACTTC.

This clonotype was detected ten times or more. CDR3 in amino acids: CASSYSNDRADRHNSPLHF. The CDR3 bases are TGTGCCAGCAGTTACTCGAACGACAGGGCCGACCGACATAATTCACCCCTCCACTTT. V usage is TRBV6-5 and J usage is TRBJ1-6, with 7 bases fitting TRBD1. Trimming at V came to 0 bases and at J to 5 bases, leaving 13 bases not matched to a gene. CDR1 is MNHEY, CDR2 SVGAGI, per germline. The CDR3 totals 19 residues.

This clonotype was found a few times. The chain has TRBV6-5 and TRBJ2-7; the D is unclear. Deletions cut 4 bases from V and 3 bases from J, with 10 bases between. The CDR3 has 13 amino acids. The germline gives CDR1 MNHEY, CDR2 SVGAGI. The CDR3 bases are TGTGCCAGCAGTTCCCATGTCGGCTACGAGCAGTACTTC. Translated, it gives CASSSHVGYEQYF.

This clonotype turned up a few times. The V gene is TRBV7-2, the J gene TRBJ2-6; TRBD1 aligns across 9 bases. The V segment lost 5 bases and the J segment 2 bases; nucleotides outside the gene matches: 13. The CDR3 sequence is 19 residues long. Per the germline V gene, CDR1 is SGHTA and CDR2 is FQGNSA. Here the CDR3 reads CASSPKLGQGATGANVLTF. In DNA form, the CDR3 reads TGTGCCAGCAGCCCTAAATTGGGACAGGGAGCGACTGGGGCCAACGTCCTGACTTTC.

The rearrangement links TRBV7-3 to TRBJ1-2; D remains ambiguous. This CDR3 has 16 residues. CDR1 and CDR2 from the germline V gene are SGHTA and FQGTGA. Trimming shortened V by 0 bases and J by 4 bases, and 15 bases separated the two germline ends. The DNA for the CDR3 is TGTGCCAGCAGCTTAACGCCAGAGACTGGCCCCTATGGCTACACCTTC. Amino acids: CASSLTPETGPYGYTF.

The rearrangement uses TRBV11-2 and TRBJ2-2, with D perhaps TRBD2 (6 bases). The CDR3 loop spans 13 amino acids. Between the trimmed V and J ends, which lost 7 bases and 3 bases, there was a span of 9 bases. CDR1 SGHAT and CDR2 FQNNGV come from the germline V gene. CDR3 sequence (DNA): TGTGCCAGCAACGGGGGTTACACCGGGGAGCTGTTTTTT. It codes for CASNGGYTGELFF.

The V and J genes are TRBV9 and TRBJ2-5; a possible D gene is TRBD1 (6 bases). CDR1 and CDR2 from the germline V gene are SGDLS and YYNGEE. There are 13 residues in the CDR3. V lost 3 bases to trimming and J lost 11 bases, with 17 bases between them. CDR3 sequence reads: CASSEHREGEQYF. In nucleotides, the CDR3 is TGTGCCAGCAGCGAACACAGGGAAGGTGAGCAGTACTTC.

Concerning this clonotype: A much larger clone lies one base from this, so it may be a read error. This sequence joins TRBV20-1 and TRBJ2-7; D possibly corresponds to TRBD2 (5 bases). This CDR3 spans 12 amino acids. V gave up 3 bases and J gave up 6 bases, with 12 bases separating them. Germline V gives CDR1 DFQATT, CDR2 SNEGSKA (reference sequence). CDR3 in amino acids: CSASAPEGEQYF. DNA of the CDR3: TGCAGTGCTAGTGCACCCGAGGGCGAGCAGTACTTC.